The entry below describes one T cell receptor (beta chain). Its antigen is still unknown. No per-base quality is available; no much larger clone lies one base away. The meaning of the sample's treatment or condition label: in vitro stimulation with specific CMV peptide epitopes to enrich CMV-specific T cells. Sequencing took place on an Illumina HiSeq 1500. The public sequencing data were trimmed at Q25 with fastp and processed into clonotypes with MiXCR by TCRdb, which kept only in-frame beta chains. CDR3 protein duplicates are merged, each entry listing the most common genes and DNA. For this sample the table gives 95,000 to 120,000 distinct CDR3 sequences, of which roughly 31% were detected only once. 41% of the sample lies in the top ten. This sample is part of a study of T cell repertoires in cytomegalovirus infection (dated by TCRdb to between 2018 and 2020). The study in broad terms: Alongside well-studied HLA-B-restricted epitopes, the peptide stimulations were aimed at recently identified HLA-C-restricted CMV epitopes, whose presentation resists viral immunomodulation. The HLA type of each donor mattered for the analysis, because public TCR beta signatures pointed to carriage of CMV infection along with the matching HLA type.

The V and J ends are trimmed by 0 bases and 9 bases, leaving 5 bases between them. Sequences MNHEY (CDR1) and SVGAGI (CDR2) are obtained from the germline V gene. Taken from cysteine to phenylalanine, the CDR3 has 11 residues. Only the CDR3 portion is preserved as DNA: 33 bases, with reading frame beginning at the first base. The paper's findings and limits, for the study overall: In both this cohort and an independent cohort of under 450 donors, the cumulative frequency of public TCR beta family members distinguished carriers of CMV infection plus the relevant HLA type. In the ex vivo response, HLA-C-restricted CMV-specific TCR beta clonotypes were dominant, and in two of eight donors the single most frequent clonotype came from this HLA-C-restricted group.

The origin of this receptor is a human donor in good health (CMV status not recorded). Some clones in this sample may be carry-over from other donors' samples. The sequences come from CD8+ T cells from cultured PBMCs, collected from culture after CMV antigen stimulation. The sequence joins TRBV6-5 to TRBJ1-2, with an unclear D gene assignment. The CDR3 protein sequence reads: CASSYSGSYTF. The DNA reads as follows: TGTGCCAGCAGTTACTCGGGGAGCTACACCTTC.